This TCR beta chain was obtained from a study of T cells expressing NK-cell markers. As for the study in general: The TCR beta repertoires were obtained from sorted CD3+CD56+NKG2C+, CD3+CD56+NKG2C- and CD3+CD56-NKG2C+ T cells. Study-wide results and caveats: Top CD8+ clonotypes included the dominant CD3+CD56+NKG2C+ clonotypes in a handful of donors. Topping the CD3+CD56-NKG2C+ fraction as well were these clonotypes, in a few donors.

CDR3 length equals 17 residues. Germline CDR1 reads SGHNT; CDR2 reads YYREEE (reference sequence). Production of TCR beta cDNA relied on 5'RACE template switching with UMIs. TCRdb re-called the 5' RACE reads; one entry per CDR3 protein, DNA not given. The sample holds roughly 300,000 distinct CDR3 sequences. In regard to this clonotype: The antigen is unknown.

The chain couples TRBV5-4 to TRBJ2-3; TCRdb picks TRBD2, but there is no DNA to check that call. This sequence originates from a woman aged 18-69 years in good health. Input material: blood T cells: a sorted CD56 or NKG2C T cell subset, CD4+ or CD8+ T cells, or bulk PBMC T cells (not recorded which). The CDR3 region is CASSRGLAGSSTDTQYF. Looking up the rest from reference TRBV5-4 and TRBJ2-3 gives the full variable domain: ETGVTQSPTHLIKTRGQQVTLRCSSQSGHNTVSWYQQALGQGPQFIFQYYREEENGRGNFPPRFSGLQFPNYSSELNVNALELDDSALYLCASSRGLAGSSTDTQYFGPGTRLTVL.